This TCR beta chain was sequenced during a study of T cell responses to AZD1222 COVID-19 vaccine. The assay was immunoSEQ multiplex PCR, and TCRdb's table has in-frame clones only and misses some. The sample has over 100,000 clones; about 90% are singletons. The CDR3 contains 16 residues. Trimming took off 3 bases at V and 11 bases at J, with 26 bases between the two ends. J is TRBJ1-2 and V is TRBV5-3, with D tentatively TRBD1 (5 bases). TRBV5-3 is an ORF, and what it does is uncertain. The origin of this receptor is an adult in good health. Sequences were derived from peripheral blood, sampled on day 0 of AZD1222 vaccination. The CDR3 DNA sequence: TGTGCCAGAAGCTGCGATGCCCCCAGGGTCTCCATGTGGTACACCTTC. Its translation is CARSCDAPRVSMWYTF.